This TCR beta chain was documented in a study of cytomegalovirus exposure and HLA in healthy donors. Regarding this clone: Antigen unknown.

Looked up from germline, CDR1 is MNHEY and CDR2 is SVGAGI. V gave up 0 bases and J gave up 3 bases, with 8 bases separating them. CDR3 length: 15 residues. Regarding the study as a whole: When analyzed later, a missense DCLRE1C variant was found to be linked to TCR beta V- and J-gene trimming. Previously analyzed data showed that most TCR beta V segments were productive at a frequency of about 87% or about 30%.

PCR primers comprised 60 Vbeta and 13 Jbeta primers. Methods used by the authors: Unique TCR beta chains numbered around 80 million in a later analysis, with roughly 9.9 million shared. Generated by immunoSEQ multiplex PCR, the TCRdb table keeps only in-frame clones and is missing some. The DNA was the basis for D and trimming; V, J and clone size are from that table. The data contain 160,000 or so clones, under 80% of them singletons. Sequenced sample: PBMCs. The sequence derives from a human donor in good health. V is TRBV6-5 and J is TRBJ1-4, with no clear D. Here the CDR3 reads CASSYSRAPNEKLFF. As DNA, the CDR3 is TGTGCCAGCAGTTACTCGAGAGCTCCTAATGAAAAACTGTTTTTT.